Shown below are 12 T cell receptor beta chains from a single sample sequenced in a study of CD8 T cells in ankylosing spondylitis. General study results and limits: In ankylosing spondylitis blood, a motif of roughly 8 highly homologous TCR beta variants appeared characteristic.

TCRdb reprocessed the 5' RACE reads with MiXCR, giving one entry per CDR3 protein. The table has roughly 670,000 distinct CDR3 sequences, roughly 19% seen once; the top ten hold 19%. No cognate antigen is known for these TCRs. Sequencing was performed on blood, either unsorted or a sorted T cell fraction (not recorded which). The receptors here all came from a male donor with ankylosing spondylitis.

This rearrangement joins TRBV13 to TRBJ2-7; D is possibly TRBD1 (6 bases). Trimming took off 3 bases at V and 4 bases at J, with 22 bases between the two ends. Germline V CDR1 and CDR2: PRHDT, FYEKMQ (reference sequence). CDR3 size: 17 residues. The CDR3 nucleotides read TGTGCCAGCAGCTTCTGGTCGAAGGGGGACCGTCGTTACGAGCAGTACTTC. Translation gives CASSFWSKGDRRYEQYF.

This clonotype showed up many times. This rearrangement joins TRBV6-5 to TRBJ2-3; D is uncertain. The CDR3 contains 12 residues. Trimming removed 6 bases from V and 5 bases from J, with 9 bases in between. CDR1 MNHEY and CDR2 SVGAGI come from the germline V gene. The CDR3 coding sequence is TGTGCCAGCAGGAACCCAAGAGATACGCAGTATTTT. Its translation is CASRNPRDTQYF.

The V gene is TRBV25-1, the J gene TRBJ2-1; 10 bases match TRBD2. CDR3 size: 12 residues. From germline, CDR1 is MGHDK and CDR2 SYGVNS. J lost 9 bases, V lost 4 bases, and 0 bases had no gene match. The CDR3 DNA follows: TGTGCCAGCAGTGCTAGCGGGAGTGAGCAGTTCTTC. Translation: CASSASGSEQFF.

There are a few counts of this clonotype. This chain connects TRBV29-1 to TRBJ1-1, with a possible D match to TRBD1 (5 bases). Trimming shortened V by 2 bases and J by 1 base, and 11 bases separated the two germline ends. The CDR3 extends over 14 amino acids. Germline loops: CDR1 SQVTM, CDR2 ANQGSEA. The CDR3 DNA is TGCAGCGTTGAACGAGGACACGCGAACACTGAAGCTTTCTTT. As protein: CSVERGHANTEAFF.

Regarding this clonotype: The germline gene is not matched at one end of the junction; a read error may be the cause. The rearrangement links TRBV7-9 to TRBJ2-2; D possibly corresponds to TRBD2 (6 bases). CDR1 and CDR2 from the germline V gene are SEHNR and FQNEAQ (reference sequence). The CDR3 is 16 amino acids. The CDR3 coding sequence is TGTGCCAGCAGCTTATTCGGGGCAGGGAGCTCCGGGGGGCTGTTTTTT. Protein: CASSLFGAGSSGGLFF.

The chain joins TRBV10-3 to TRBJ2-6; D ambiguous. The V gene lost 6 bases and the J gene lost 2 bases, with 14 bases spanning the gap. The CDR3 loop spans 16 amino acids. From germline, CDR1 is ENHRY and CDR2 SYGVKD. The CDR3 loop is CAIRGSDRPGANVLTF. The DNA for the CDR3 is TGTGCCATCAGGGGGTCTGATCGGCCTGGGGCCAACGTCCTGACTTTC.

This clonotype was observed a single time. The genes are TRBV6-1 and TRBJ2-1; possibly TRBD1 for D (5 bases). Germline V gives CDR1 MNHNS, CDR2 SASEGT. V lost 6 bases and J 1 base, leaving 13 bases between the germline ends. This CDR3 is built from 15 residues. The CDR3 DNA reads as TGTGCCAGCAGCGATCCAGGGTTATCCTACAATGAGCAGTTCTTC. It encodes CASSDPGLSYNEQFF.

The V call is TRBV11-2, the J call TRBJ2-2, with TRBD2 matching 9 bases. CDR1 and CDR2 (germline): SGHAT, FQNNGV. CDR3 length: 16 residues. J lost 8 bases, V lost 7 bases, and 14 bases had no gene match. The DNA of the CDR3 is TGTGCCAGCACCTACTCAGGCGGGGGGGCCGTAGGGGAGCTGTTTTTT. Its protein is CASTYSGGGAVGELFF.

This clonotype has only a few counts. The chain employs TRBV5-1 and TRBJ1-1, with TRBD1 matching 9 bases. The germline CDR1 and CDR2 sequences are SGHRS and YFSETQ. Trimming cost V 6 bases and J 6 bases; bases outside gene matches: 9. The CDR3 spans 14 residues. The CDR3: CASTPGQGFAEAFF. The CDR3 nucleotides are TGCGCCAGCACTCCGGGACAGGGTTTCGCTGAAGCTTTCTTT.

The rearrangement links TRBV15 to TRBJ2-3; 10 nucleotides match TRBD2. This CDR3 contains 19 residues. Germline V CDR1 and CDR2: LNHNV, YYDKDF (reference sequence). J lost 0 bases, V lost 1 base, and 10 bases had no gene match. The CDR3 region is CATSRVPFISGGSTDTQYF. The CDR3 nucleotides read TGTGCCACCAGCAGAGTCCCCTTCATTAGCGGGGGGAGCACAGATACGCAGTATTTT.

The CDR3 loop is CASSLGSTGSNTGELFF. For the CDR3, the DNA is TGTGCCAGCAGTTTAGGTTCGACAGGGTCAAACACCGGGGAGCTGTTTTTT. V gene TRBV12-3 or TRBV12-4 combines with J gene TRBJ2-2; 7 bases fit TRBD1. This CDR3 region has 17 residues. V lost 1 base, J lost 2 bases, and 7 bases stayed unmatched.

The chain employs TRBV20-1 and TRBJ2-3; a possible D gene is TRBD2 (5 bases). V was shortened by 0 bases and J by 6 bases, with 10 bases between the two germline ends. The CDR3 totals 13 residues. Germline CDR1 DFQATT, CDR2 SNEGSKA (reference sequence). The CDR3 loop reads CSARERVWDTQYF. In DNA form, the CDR3 reads TGCAGTGCTAGAGAGCGGGTGTGGGATACGCAGTATTTT.